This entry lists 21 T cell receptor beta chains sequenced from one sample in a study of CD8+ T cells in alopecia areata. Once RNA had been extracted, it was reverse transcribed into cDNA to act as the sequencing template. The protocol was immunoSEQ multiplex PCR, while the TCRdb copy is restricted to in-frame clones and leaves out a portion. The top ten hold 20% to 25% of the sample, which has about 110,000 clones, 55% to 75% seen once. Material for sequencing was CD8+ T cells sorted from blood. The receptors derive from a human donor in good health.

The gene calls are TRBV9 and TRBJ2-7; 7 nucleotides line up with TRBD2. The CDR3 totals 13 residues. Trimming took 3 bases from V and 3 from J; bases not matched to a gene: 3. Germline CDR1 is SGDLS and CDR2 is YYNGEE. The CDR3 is CASSDGGSYEQYF. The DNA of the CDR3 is TGTGCCAGCAGCGACGGGGGGAGCTACGAGCAGTACTTC.

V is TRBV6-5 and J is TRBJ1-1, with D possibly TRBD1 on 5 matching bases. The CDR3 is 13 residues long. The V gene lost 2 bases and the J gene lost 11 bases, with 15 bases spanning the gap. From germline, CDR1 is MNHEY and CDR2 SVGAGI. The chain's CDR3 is CASSYAPGTGAFF. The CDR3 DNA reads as TGTGCCAGCAGTTACGCGCCCGGGACGGGCGCTTTCTTT.

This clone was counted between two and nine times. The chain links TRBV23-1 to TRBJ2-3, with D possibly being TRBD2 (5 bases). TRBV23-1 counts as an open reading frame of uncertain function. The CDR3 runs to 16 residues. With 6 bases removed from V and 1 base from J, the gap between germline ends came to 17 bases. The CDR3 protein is CASSPPRGLRTDTQYF. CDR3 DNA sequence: TGCGCCAGCAGCCCACCCCGGGGTCTTCGCACAGATACGCAGTATTTT.

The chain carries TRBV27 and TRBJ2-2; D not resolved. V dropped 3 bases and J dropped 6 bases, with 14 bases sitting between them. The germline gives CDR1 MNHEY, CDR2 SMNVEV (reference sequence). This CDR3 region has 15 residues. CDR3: CASSFAGPLAGELFF. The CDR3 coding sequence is TGTGCCAGCAGTTTCGCCGGACCCCTCGCCGGGGAGCTGTTTTTT.

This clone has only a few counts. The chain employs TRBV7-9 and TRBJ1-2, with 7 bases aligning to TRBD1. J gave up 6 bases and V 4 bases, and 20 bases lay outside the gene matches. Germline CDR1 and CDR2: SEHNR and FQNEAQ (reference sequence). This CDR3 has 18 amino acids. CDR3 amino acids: CASSSRSSGQFRGDGYTF. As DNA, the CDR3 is TGTGCCAGCAGCTCCCGCTCATCCGGACAGTTCAGGGGGGATGGCTACACCTTC.

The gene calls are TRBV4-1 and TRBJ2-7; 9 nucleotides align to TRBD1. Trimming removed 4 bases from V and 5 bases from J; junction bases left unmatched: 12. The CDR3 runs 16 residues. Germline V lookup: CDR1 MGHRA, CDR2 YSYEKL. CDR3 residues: CASSPTGTGFVDEQYF. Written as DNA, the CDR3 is TGCGCCAGCAGCCCCACCGGGACAGGGTTCGTGGACGAGCAGTACTTC.

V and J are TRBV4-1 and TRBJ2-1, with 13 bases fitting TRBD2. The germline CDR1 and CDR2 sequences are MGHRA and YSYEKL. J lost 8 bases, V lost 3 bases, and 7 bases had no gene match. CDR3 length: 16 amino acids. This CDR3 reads CASSHPGTSGDDEQFF. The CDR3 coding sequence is TGCGCCAGCAGCCATCCCGGGACTAGCGGGGACGATGAGCAGTTCTTC.

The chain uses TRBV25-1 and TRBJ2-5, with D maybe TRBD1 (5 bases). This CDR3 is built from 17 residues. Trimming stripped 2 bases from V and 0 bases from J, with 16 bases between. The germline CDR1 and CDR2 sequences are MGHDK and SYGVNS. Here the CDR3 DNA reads TGTGCCAGCAGTGAAGTAAAGGTCAGGGTCGACCAAGAGACCCAGTACTTC. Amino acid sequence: CASSEVKVRVDQETQYF.

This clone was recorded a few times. The CDR3 protein is CASILQGSLYEQYF. CDR3 coding DNA: TGTGCCAGCATCCTGCAGGGGTCCCTCTACGAGCAGTACTTC. The rearrangement joins TRBV5-6 to TRBJ2-7; the D gene is possibly TRBD1 (6 bases). CDR3 size: 14 residues. With 6 bases removed from V and 3 bases from J, the gap between germline ends came to 16 bases. Germline CDR1 is SGHDT and CDR2 is YYEEEE.

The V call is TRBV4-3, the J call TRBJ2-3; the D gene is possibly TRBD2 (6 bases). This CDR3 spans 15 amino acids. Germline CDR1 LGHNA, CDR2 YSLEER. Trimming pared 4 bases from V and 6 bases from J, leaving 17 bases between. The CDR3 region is CASSPGGLTTDTQYF. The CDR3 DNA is TGCGCCAGCAGCCCTGGGGGACTTACCACCGATACGCAGTATTTT.

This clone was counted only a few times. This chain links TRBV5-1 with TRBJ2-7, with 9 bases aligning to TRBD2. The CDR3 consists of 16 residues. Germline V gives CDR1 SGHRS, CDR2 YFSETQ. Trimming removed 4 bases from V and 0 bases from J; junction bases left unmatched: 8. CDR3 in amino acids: CASSRSSGGSSYEQYF. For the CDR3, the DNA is TGCGCCAGCAGCCGATCGAGCGGGGGGTCCTCCTACGAGCAGTACTTC.

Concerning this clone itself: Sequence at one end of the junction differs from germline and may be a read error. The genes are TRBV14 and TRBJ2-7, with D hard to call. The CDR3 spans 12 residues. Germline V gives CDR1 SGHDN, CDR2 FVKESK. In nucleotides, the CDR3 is TGTGCCAGCAGCCAAGGAAAGGCCATACTAATCTTC. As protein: CASSQGKAILIF.

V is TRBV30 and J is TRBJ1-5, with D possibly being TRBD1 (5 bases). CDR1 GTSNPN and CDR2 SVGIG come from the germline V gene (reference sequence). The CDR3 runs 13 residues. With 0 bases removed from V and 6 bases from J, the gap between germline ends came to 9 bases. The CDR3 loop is CAWSVTRAQPQHF. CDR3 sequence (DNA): TGTGCCTGGAGTGTTACCAGGGCTCAGCCCCAGCATTTT.

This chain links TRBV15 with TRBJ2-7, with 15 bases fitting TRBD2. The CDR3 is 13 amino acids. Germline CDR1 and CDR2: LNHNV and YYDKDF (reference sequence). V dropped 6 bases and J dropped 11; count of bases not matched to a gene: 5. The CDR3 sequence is CATRRTSGGEEYF. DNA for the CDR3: TGTGCCACCAGGAGGACTAGCGGGGGGGAAGAGTACTTC.

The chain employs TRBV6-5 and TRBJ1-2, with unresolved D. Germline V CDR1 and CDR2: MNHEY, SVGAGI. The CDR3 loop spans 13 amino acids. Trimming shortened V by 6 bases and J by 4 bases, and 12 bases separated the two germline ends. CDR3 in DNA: TGTGCCAGCAGCCGAGGATTCGCCTATGGCTACACCTTC. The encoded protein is CASSRGFAYGYTF.

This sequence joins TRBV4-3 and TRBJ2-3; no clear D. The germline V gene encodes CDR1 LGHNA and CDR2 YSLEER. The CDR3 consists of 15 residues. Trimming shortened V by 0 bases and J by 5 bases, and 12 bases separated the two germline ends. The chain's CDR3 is CASSQDAAREDTQYF. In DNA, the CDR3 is TGCGCCAGCAGCCAAGATGCGGCTAGGGAAGATACGCAGTATTTT.

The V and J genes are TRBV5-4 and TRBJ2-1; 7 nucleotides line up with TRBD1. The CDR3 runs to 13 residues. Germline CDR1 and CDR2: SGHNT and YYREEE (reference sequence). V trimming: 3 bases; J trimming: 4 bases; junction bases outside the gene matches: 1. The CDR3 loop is CASSSGQYNEQFF. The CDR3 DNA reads TGTGCCAGCAGCTCGGGACAGTACAATGAGCAGTTCTTC.

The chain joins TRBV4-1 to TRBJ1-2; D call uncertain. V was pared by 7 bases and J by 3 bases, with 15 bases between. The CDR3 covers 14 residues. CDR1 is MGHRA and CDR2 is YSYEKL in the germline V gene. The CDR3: CASTGEVAYYGYTF. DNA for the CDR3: TGCGCCAGCACCGGTGAGGTAGCCTACTATGGCTACACCTTC.

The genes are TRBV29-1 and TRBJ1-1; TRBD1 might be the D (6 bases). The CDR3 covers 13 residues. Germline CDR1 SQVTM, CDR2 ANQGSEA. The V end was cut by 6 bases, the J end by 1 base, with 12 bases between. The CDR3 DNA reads TGCAGCGTACCGGCCAGGGGGAACACTGAAGCTTTCTTT. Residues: CSVPARGNTEAFF.

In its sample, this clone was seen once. The CDR3 reads CASSGSQARPYEQYF. The CDR3 nucleotides read TGTGCCAGCAGTGGTAGTCAGGCCCGACCCTACGAGCAGTACTTC. The V call is TRBV2, the J call TRBJ2-7; D uncertain. The V end was cut by 4 bases, the J end by 2 bases, with 15 bases between. Germline V gives CDR1 SNHLY, CDR2 FYNNEI. The CDR3 extends over 15 amino acids.

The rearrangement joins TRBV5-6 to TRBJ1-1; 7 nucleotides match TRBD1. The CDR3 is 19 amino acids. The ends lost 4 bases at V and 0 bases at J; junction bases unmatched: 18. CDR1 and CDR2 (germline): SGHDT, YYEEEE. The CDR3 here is CASSPRRRGRPELNTEAFF. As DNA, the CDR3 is TGTGCCAGCAGCCCCCGGAGGAGGGGGCGCCCTGAGTTGAACACTGAAGCTTTCTTT.